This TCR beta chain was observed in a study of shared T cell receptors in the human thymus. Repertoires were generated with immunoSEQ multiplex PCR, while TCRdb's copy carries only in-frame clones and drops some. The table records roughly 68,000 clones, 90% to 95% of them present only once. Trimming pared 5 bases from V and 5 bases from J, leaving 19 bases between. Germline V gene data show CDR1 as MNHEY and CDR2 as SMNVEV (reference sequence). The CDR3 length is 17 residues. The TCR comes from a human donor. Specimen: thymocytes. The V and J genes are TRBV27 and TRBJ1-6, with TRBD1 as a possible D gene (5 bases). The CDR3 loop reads CASSRWMTVKNNSPLHF. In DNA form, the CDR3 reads TGTGCCAGCAGTCGCTGGATGACAGTGAAGAATAATTCACCCCTCCACTTT.